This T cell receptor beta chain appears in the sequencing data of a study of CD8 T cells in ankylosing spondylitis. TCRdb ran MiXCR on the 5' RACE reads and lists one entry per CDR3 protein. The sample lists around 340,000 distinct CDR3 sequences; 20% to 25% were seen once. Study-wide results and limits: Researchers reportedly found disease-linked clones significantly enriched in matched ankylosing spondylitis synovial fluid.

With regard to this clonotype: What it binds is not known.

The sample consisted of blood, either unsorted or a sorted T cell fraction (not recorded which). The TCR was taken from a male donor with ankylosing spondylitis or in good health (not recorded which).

The CDR3 protein is CASSLKDWGTDTQYF. CDR3 nucleotides: TGTGCCAGCAGTTTAAAGGACTGGGGCACAGATACGCAGTATTTT. The J gene is TRBJ2-3, the V gene TRBV12-3 or TRBV12-4; a possible D gene is TRBD2 (5 bases). CDR3 length: 15 amino acids. Trimming cost V 2 bases and J 1 base, with 10 bases left between them.